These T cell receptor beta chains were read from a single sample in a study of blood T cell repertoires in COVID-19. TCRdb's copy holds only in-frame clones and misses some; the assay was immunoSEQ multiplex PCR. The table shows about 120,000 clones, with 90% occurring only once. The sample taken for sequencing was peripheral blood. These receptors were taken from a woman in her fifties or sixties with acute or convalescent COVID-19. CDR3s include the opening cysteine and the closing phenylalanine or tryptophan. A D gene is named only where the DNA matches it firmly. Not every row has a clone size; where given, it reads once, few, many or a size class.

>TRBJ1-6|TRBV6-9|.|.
TGTGCCAGCAGTTACCCCGACTTACACTATAATTCACCCCTCCACTTT
CASSYPDLHYNSPLHF
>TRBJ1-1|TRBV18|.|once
TGTGCCAGCTCACCACCGCCTATCAGGGAAACTGAAGCTTTCTTT
CASSPPPIRETEAFF
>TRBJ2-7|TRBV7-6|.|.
TGTGCCAGCAGCTTAAGGTCTGGGGGACTTGGGGACGAGCAGTACTTC
CASSLRSGGLGDEQYF
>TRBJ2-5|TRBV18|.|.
TGTGCCAGCTCACCACCGTGGAGCGGAATCCAAGAGACCCAGTACTTC
CASSPPWSGIQETQYF
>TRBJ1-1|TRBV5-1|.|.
TGCGCCAGCAGCTTTACAGCGAACACTGAAGCTTTCTTT
CASSFTANTEAFF
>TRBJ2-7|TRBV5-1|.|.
TGCGCCAGCAGCCGGAGGCGCGAGCAGTACTTC
CASSRRREQYF
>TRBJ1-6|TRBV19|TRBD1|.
TGTGCCAGCCGGGGACAGGCGGTAAATTCACCCCTCCACTTT
CASRGQAVNSPLHF
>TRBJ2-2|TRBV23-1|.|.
TGCGCCAGCAGTCGGTCAGGGGAACGCACCGGGGAGCTGTTTTTT
CASSRSGERTGELFF
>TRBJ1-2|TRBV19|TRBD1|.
TGTGCCAGTAGTGAGACAGGGGGGGTCGGCTACACCTTC
CASSETGGVGYTF
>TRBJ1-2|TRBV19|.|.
TGTGCCAGTAGTATAGATCTCTTAGGAGTCAGGGAGGATGGCTACACCTTC
CASSIDLLGVREDGYTF
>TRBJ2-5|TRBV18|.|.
TGTGCCAGCTCACCATCCCGGGCAGGAGGCGAGACCCAGTACTTC
CASSPSRAGGETQYF
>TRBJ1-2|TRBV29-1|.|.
TGCAGCGTTGACCCAGGATTCGGTGGCTACACCTTC
CSVDPGFGGYTF
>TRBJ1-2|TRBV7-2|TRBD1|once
TGTGCCAGCAGCTTAGTAAAGGGGGCCTATGGCTACACCTTC
CASSLVKGAYGYTF
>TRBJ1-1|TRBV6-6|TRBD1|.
TGTGCCAGCAGTTACACTCCGACAGGGAATACTGAAGCTTTCTTT
CASSYTPTGNTEAFF
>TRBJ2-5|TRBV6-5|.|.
TGTGCCAGCAGTTCCCCTCAACGGACACTACAAGAGACCCAGTACTTC
CASSSPQRTLQETQYF
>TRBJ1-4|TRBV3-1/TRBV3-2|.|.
TGTGCCAGCAGCCAATCTCACGGGGGTGAAAAACTGTTTTTT
CASSQSHGGEKLFF
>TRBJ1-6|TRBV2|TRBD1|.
TGTGCCAGCAGTGTGGAGACAGGGGATTCACCCCTCCACTTT
CASSVETGDSPLHF
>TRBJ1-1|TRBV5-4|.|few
TGTGCCAGCAGCAATCCAGGGAACACTGAAGCTTTCTTT
CASSNPGNTEAFF
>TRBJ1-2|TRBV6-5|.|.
TGTGCCAGCACCTTGACCGGGGGGTATGGCTACACCTTC
CASTLTGGYGYTF
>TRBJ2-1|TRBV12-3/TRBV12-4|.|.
TGTGCCAGCAGTTTAGCGCGGTGGAATGAGCAGTTCTTC
CASSLARWNEQFF
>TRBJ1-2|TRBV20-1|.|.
TGCAGTGCTAGTCCAGGAATCTATGGCTACACCTTC
CSASPGIYGYTF
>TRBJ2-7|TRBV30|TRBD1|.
TGTGCCTGGAGCTGGACAGGGCCCGAGCAGTACTTC
CAWSWTGPEQYF
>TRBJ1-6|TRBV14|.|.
TGTGCCAGCAGTCTACAGGCTGTAGTATCACCCCTCCACTTT
CASSLQAVVSPLHF
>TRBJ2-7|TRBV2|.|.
TGTGCCAGCAGTGAAGTACAGGTTGCCGAGCAGTACTTC
CASSEVQVAEQYF
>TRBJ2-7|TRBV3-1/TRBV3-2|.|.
TGTGCCAGCAGCAGGACTACCACCGAGCAGTACTTC
CASSRTTTEQYF
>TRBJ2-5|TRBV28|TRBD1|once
TGTGCCAGCAGTTCAAACCAAAGCGGACAGGGGAAGACCCAGTACTTC
CASSSNQSGQGKTQYF
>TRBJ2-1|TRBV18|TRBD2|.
TGTGCCAGCTCACCACCTTTCCTGGCGGGGGTTTACAATGAGCAGTTCTTC
CASSPPFLAGVYNEQFF
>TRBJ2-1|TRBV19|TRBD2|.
TGTGCCAGTAGCCTGACTAGCGGGACTTACAATGAGCAGTTCTTC
CASSLTSGTYNEQFF
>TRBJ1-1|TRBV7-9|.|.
TGTGCCAGCAGCTTTGTAGAATCAGAAGCTTTCTTT
CASSFVESEAFF
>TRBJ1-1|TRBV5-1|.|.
TGCGCCAGCAGCCCGAGTGGCACTGAAGCTTTCTTT
CASSPSGTEAFF
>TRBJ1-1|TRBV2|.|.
TGTGCCAGCAGTGATAGTAACACTGAAGCTTTCTTT
CASSDSNTEAFF
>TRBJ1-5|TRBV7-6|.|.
TGTGCCAGCAGCTTACAGGGTGGGGATCAGCCCCAGCATTTT
CASSLQGGDQPQHF
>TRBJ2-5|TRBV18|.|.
TGTGCCAGCTCATTCGGAGAGACCCAGTACTTC
CASSFGETQYF
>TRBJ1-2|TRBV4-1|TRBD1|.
TGCGCCAGCAGCCAAGCGGGACAGATCTATGGTGGCTACACCTTC
CASSQAGQIYGGYTF
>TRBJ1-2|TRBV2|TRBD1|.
TGTGCCAGCAGTGAACAACCCGGGACAGTAGCTTATGGCTACACCTTC
CASSEQPGTVAYGYTF
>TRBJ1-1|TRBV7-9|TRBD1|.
TGTGCCAGCAGCTGGGGACAGTCAGGACCTGAAGCTTTCTTT
CASSWGQSGPEAFF
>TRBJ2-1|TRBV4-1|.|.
TGCGCCAGCAGCCAAGTGGCAGAGGACAATGAGCAGTTCTTC
CASSQVAEDNEQFF
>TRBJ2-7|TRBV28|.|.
TGTGCCAGCAGTTCCCCTCCCTACGAGCAGTACTTC
CASSSPPYEQYF
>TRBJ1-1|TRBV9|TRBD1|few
TGTGCCAGCAGCGTAGCAGGGGGGTCGAACACTGAAGCTTTCTTT
CASSVAGGSNTEAFF
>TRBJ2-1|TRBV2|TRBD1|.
TGTGCCAGCAGTTGGGACAGCTCCTACAATGAGCAGTTCTTC
CASSWDSSYNEQFF
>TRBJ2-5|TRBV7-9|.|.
TGTGCCAGCAGCGCAACAGGTCTCCAAGAGACCCAGTACTTC
CASSATGLQETQYF
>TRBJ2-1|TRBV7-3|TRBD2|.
TGTGCCAGCAGCCCATTCGGTACTAGCGGGAATCTTAATGAGCAGTTCTTC
CASSPFGTSGNLNEQFF
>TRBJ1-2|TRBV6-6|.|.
TGTGCCAGCAGTTACGGAGGAAATGGCTACACCTTC
CASSYGGNGYTF
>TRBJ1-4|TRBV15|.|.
TGTGCCACCAACGAAGGGAGCGGGGTTAATGAAAAACTGTTTTTT
CATNEGSGVNEKLFF
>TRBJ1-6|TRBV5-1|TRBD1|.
TGCGCCAGCAGCTCGGGTGGGACAGGAGTCGATTCACCCCTCCACTTT
CASSSGGTGVDSPLHF
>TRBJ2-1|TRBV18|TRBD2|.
TGTGCCAGCTCACCGAGGCGGGAGGGTGAGCAGTTCTTC
CASSPRREGEQFF
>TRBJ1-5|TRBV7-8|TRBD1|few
TGTGCCAGCAGCTTCGGACAGGGGTTTAGCAATCAGCCCCAGCATTTT
CASSFGQGFSNQPQHF
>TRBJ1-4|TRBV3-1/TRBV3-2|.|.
TGTGCCAGCAGCCAAGATCGAGGAGAAAAACTGTTTTTT
CASSQDRGEKLFF
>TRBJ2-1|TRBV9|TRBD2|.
TGTGCCAGCAGCGTGGGACTAGCGGGACGAGGTGAGCAGTTCTTC
CASSVGLAGRGEQFF
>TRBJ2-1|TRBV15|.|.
TGTGCCACCAGCAGAGAACAGGGAAATGAGCAGTTCTTC
CATSREQGNEQFF
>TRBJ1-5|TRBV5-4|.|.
TGTGCCAGCAGCTCTCAGGGGAATCAGCCCCAGCATTTT
CASSSQGNQPQHF